This TCR beta chain was captured in a study of Ad26.COV2.S vaccination and SARS-CoV-2 variants. Study-level background: Donor allocation was to the COV1001 Ad26.COV2.S trial arm. Ad26.COV2.S shots went into the muscle once or twice, 56 days apart.

Treatment here: around 19 received Ad26.COV2.S at low or high dose, single or two shots; a few received placebo; per-sample allocation not given. Each sample was drawn 63 days after the first injection (of vaccine or placebo). Donation came from an adult in Boston who was aged 18-55 years. A note on this clone: Its cognate antigen is unknown.

Study observations and caveats: Possible underestimation of total T cell responses by the TCR breadth and depth analyses was noted.

The CDR3 has 16 amino acids. Germline CDR1 is WNHNN and CDR2 is SYGVQD (reference sequence). The germline V and J ends were trimmed by 9 bases and 2 bases, with 23 bases remaining between them. Sequencing was performed with immunoSEQ multiplex PCR; in TCRdb, only in-frame clones are kept and a portion is missing. The table records some 410,000 clones, over 80% of them present only once. This chain connects TRBV10-1 to TRBJ2-7, with TRBD1 as a possible D gene (6 bases). The source was peripheral blood, collected in a trial of Ad26.COV2.S vaccine versus placebo. This TCR was recovered from a person between 18 and 65 years old who received the Ad26.COV2.S COVID-19 vaccine or a placebo. CDR3 region: CASQDPRTARTYEQYF. The CDR3 DNA sequence: TGCGCCAGTCAAGATCCCCGGACAGCTAGGACCTACGAGCAGTACTTC.